This T cell receptor beta chain was recorded in a study of synovial regulatory T cells in juvenile arthritis (dated by TCRdb to the mid-2010s). Regarding the complete study: Among sequenced patients, three were therapy-naive, one received methotrexate plus infliximab, six received methotrexate, and one had no treatment information. Using matched patient samples, the researchers compared TCRbeta CDR3 repertoires across three groups: blood iaTreg cells, other blood Treg cells and synovial fluid Treg cells. Effector T cell subsets were also sequenced in this cohort for comparisons, but the Treg dataset alone covers only blood and synovial fluid Treg cells. The TCR repertoire comparisons covered Treg and Teff subsets from some 10 JIA patients with active disease. Broader findings and caveats from the paper: Lower TCR diversity was observed in blood iaTreg cells than in other blood Treg cells, consistent with antigen-driven expansion. Synovial Treg cells shared more CDR3 sequences with iaTreg cells than with other blood Treg cells; Chao-Jaccard similarity confirmed closer relation. iaTreg TCR repertoires were largely private across patients and partially overlapped with synovial Teff and blood CPL repertoires.

On this clone: The antigen this receptor binds is unknown.

Library method: the immunoSEQ multiplex PCR assay. Adaptive Biotechnologies carried out the TCRbeta CDR3 sequencing. On the authors' methods: Repertoire similarity was assessed using the Chao-modified Jaccard index and the median clonotype overlap from 200 random subsamples at equal sample size. Similarity analyses were performed using either productive nucleotide sequences or in silico-translated amino acid sequences. Hierarchical clustering with single linkage and t-SNE based on Chao-modified Jaccard distances were applied for the comparison of repertoires. Repertoire diversity was quantified with the Renyi index, after sample size normalisation, across a range of alpha values. TCRdb took over this immuneACCESS table, retaining in-frame rearrangements with V and J assigned. Such tables are incomplete; in checked studies, under half of the missing clones stem from an unresolved V gene, and the remainder is unexplained. D and trimming were read from the DNA, whereas the V and J calls and clone size are those reported in that table. This specimen's table enumerates under 10,000 clones. The biggest ten clones account for approximately 2% of the sample.

The donors for the TCR repertoire analysis were approximately eleven juvenile idiopathic arthritis patients with active disease who had not reached inactive disease, of whom 3 were polyarticular and 8 were oligoarticular. The TCR-sequenced patients had a median age of around 12 years (range 2.4-22.9) and median disease duration of around 7 years (range 0.2-19.1). The samples for TCR repertoire analysis were obtained at two Italian centres. Peripheral blood mononuclear cells were separated on a Histopaque-1077 density gradient and then cryopreserved in about 90% FCS with 10% DMSO. Looking up the germline V gene yields CDR1 SGHTA and CDR2 FQGNSA. There are 13 amino acids in the CDR3, from cysteine to phenylalanine inclusive. The nucleotide record is missing.

The source is a donor aged 2 to 35 with juvenile idiopathic arthritis. Sequencing used Treg cells from blood. The sample's cell subset or site label is to be understood as: remaining (HLA-DR-negative) circulating blood Treg cells. The rearranged segments are TRBV7-2 and TRBJ1-2; TCRdb's assignment of TRBD1 cannot be checked, as there is no DNA. The CDR3 corresponds to CASSLGGATGYTF.